These T cell receptor beta chains were read from a single sample in a study of technical replicates of blood from a handful of donors. Clones were read by immunoSEQ multiplex PCR, and TCRdb kept only the in-frame ones, dropping some. The table has tens of thousands of clones, 98% seen once. Material for sequencing was T cells isolated from PBMCs. These receptors were taken from a human donor in good health. Each CDR3 is given with its conserved first and last residue. D genes are given only for firm matches.

D gene: .; J gene: TRBJ2-7; V gene: TRBV28; CDR3 protein: CASSPPGLTAYEQYF; CDR3 DNA: TGTGCCAGCAGTCCCCCCGGACTTACCGCCTACGAGCAGTACTTC
D gene: TRBD1; J gene: TRBJ1-1; V gene: TRBV14; CDR3 protein: CASSLSTGAITEAFF; CDR3 DNA: TGTGCCAGCAGCCTCTCCACAGGGGCTATCACTGAAGCTTTCTTT
D gene: .; J gene: TRBJ1-2; V gene: TRBV5-1; CDR3 protein: CASSPPVGAGGGYTF; CDR3 DNA: TGCGCCAGCAGTCCCCCGGTGGGGGCGGGAGGCGGCTACACCTTC
D gene: TRBD1; J gene: TRBJ2-7; V gene: TRBV19; CDR3 protein: CASSDPDRGRSYEQYF; CDR3 DNA: TGTGCCAGTAGTGACCCCGACAGGGGAAGGTCCTACGAGCAGTACTTC
D gene: .; J gene: TRBJ2-7; V gene: TRBV5-4; CDR3 protein: CASSWESYGQYF; CDR3 DNA: TGTGCCAGCAGCTGGGAGTCCTACGGGCAGTACTTC
D gene: .; J gene: TRBJ1-5; V gene: TRBV19; CDR3 protein: CASSIFRYSNQPQHF; CDR3 DNA: TGTGCCAGTAGTATATTCAGATATAGCAATCAGCCCCAGCATTTT
D gene: .; J gene: TRBJ2-5; V gene: TRBV29-1; CDR3 protein: CSVDHRQETQYF; CDR3 DNA: TGCAGCGTTGATCACAGGCAAGAGACCCAGTACTTC
D gene: .; J gene: TRBJ2-1; V gene: TRBV7-3; CDR3 protein: CASSSSRGNEQFF; CDR3 DNA: TGTGCCAGCAGCTCGTCCAGGGGCAATGAGCAGTTCTTC
D gene: .; J gene: TRBJ2-2; V gene: TRBV2; CDR3 protein: CASSSQRDTGELFF; CDR3 DNA: TGTGCCAGCAGTAGCCAGCGTGACACCGGGGAGCTGTTTTTT
D gene: TRBD1; J gene: TRBJ2-5; V gene: TRBV10-3; CDR3 protein: CAISELQGAQYF; CDR3 DNA: TGTGCCATCAGTGAGTTACAGGGGGCCCAGTACTTC